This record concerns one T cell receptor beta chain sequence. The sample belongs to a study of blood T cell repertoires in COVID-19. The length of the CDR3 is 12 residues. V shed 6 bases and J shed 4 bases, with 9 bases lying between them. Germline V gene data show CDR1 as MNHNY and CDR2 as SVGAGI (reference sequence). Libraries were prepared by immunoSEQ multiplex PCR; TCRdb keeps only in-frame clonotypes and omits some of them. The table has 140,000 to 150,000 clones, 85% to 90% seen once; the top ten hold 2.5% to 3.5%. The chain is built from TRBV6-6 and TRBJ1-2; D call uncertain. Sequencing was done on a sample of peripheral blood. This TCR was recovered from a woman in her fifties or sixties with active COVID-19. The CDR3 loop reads CASRIRGYGYTF. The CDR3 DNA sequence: TGTGCCAGCAGGATCCGGGGCTATGGCTACACCTTC.